Below are 19 T cell receptor beta chains sequenced from a single sample in a study of T cells in Graves' hyperthyroidism and ophthalmopathy. Amplification yielded TCR beta CDR3 regions, with RNA transcripts as the source. A first-round RT-PCR of the TCR CDR3 used the HTBI primer set. MiXCR was run by TCRdb on the multiplex PCR reads, yielding one entry per CDR3 protein. The sample has about half a million distinct CDR3 sequences; around 22% are singletons. Sequenced sample: blood. Receptor source: a woman under 40 with Graves' ophthalmopathy.

Concerning this clonotype: Since a much larger clone is just one base distant, this may be a read error. This chain joins TRBV12-3 or TRBV12-4 and TRBJ1-1; D call uncertain. The CDR3 spans 16 residues. The V gene lost 3 bases and the J gene lost 0 bases, with 14 bases spanning the gap. CDR3 nucleotide sequence: TGTGCCAGCAGTTTCTCACGGGGAAGGATGAACACTGAAGCTTTCTTT. As protein: CASSFSRGRMNTEAFF.

This clonotype came up many times. The chain combines TRBV6-1 with TRBJ2-2; a weak D match, TRBD2 (7 bases). CDR1 and CDR2 from the germline V gene are MNHNS and SASEGT. The CDR3 totals 13 residues. Trimming took 5 bases from V and 6 from J, leaving 10 bases between them. The CDR3 loop is CASSPGGAGELFF. The DNA for the CDR3 is TGTGCCAGCAGTCCGGGGGGCGCCGGGGAGCTGTTTTTT.

Ten or more counts support this clonotype. The chain couples TRBV5-1 to TRBJ1-2; D gene ambiguous. V was pared by 2 bases and J by 0 bases, with 14 bases between. Germline V lookup: CDR1 SGHRS, CDR2 YFSETQ. CDR3 size: 16 residues. CDR3 bases: TGCGCCAGCAGCTTTGGCAGGCCCGAAGCTAACTATGGCTACACCTTC. It yields the protein CASSFGRPEANYGYTF.

With respect to this clonotype: The CDR3 end shows no conserved phenylalanine or tryptophan, and so a read error is likely. CDR3 residues: CSARVDTFNTEAFL. CDR3 nucleotide sequence: TGCAGTGCTAGAGTGGACACCTTTAACACTGAAGCTTTCTTG. The chain couples TRBV20-1 to TRBJ1-1; D may be TRBD1 (5 bases). The germline V gene encodes CDR1 DFQATT and CDR2 SNEGSKA (reference sequence). Trimming shortened V by 1 base and J by 2 bases, and 11 bases separated the two germline ends. The length of the CDR3 is 14 residues.

The gene calls are TRBV6-5 and TRBJ2-2; TRBD1 is a possible D gene (5 bases). V lost 0 bases, J lost 3 bases, and 5 bases lay in between. In germline, CDR1 is MNHEY, CDR2 SVGAGI. The length of the CDR3 is 14 residues. The CDR3 sequence: CASSYSRDTGELFF. CDR3 in DNA: TGTGCCAGCAGTTACTCCAGGGACACCGGGGAGCTGTTTTTT.

This clonotype was recorded only once. The V and J genes are TRBV20-1 and TRBJ1-2; 9 nucleotides align to TRBD1. Germline V lookup: CDR1 DFQATT, CDR2 SNEGSKA (reference sequence). The trim removed 6 bases at V and 4 bases at J, leaving 6 bases unmatched. CDR3 size: 13 residues. Here the CDR3 reads CSAERTGVYGYTF. The CDR3 DNA is TGCAGTGCGGAACGGACAGGGGTCTATGGCTACACCTTC.

The chain links TRBV19 to TRBJ2-2; 7 nucleotides match TRBD1. This CDR3 is built from 14 residues. Per germline, CDR1 LNHDA and CDR2 SQIVND (reference sequence). V shed 9 bases, J shed 1 base, and the junction held 5 bases outside the gene matches. The CDR3 DNA sequence: TGTGCCAGCTGTGGACAGGTGAACACCGGGGAGCTGTTTTTT. Translating it yields CASCGQVNTGELFF. Using reference TRBV19 and TRBJ2-2 for the parts outside the CDR3, the full variable domain is DGGITQSPKYLFRKEGQNVTLSCEQNLNHDAMYWYRQDPGQGLRLIYYSQIVNDFQKGDIAEGYSVSREKKESFPLTVTSAQKNPTAFYLCASCGQVNTGELFFGEGSRLTVL.

The sample holds a few counts of this clonotype. One end of the junction varies from germline; a read error may be responsible. This chain joins TRBV28 and TRBJ1-1; D is perhaps TRBD1 (5 bases). The CDR3 has 15 amino acids. Germline loops: CDR1 MDHEN, CDR2 SYDVKM. The CDR3, as DNA: TGTGCCAGCAGTCCGCCGGGACGTATGAACACTGAAGCTCTCTTT. Protein product: CASSPPGRMNTEALF.

This clonotype occurred many times. The V and J genes are TRBV10-3 and TRBJ1-1; D uncertain. Trimming removed 7 bases from V and 2 bases from J, with 14 bases in between. The CDR3 totals 14 residues. Germline lookup yields CDR1 ENHRY and CDR2 SYGVKD. This CDR3 reads CAITRTGQNTEAFF. The CDR3 DNA is TGTGCCATCACACGTACCGGGCAAAACACTGAAGCTTTCTTT.

In its sample, this clonotype was seen many times. The chain couples TRBV5-5 to TRBJ1-2; D unresolved. Trimming took off 3 bases at V and 2 bases at J, with 11 bases between the two ends. CDR3 length equals 14 residues. Germline CDR1 and CDR2: SGHKS and YYEKEE (reference sequence). This chain's CDR3 is CASSSGPLNYGYTF. The CDR3 nucleotides are TGTGCCAGCAGCTCCGGACCGTTAAACTATGGCTACACCTTC. Combining the CDR3 with reference TRBV5-5 and TRBJ1-2 gives the whole variable domain DAGVTQSPTHLIKTRGQQVTLRCSPISGHKSVSWYQQVLGQGPQFIFQYYEKEERGRGNFPDRFSARQFPNYSSELNVNALLLGDSALYLCASSSGPLNYGYTFGSGTRLTVV.

There are many counts of this clonotype. The V and J genes are TRBV2 and TRBJ1-1; no reliable D call. CDR1 is SNHLY, CDR2 FYNNEI, per germline. Trimming took 6 bases from V and 4 from J, leaving 6 bases between them. The CDR3 spans 11 residues. The CDR3 region has the DNA TGTGCCAGCAGAGAGGGCACTGAAGCTTTCTTT. Protein sequence: CASREGTEAFF.

This clonotype was seen only a few times. The V call is TRBV6-1, the J call TRBJ1-2, with D hard to call. The CDR3 has 13 residues. V dropped 6 bases and J dropped 8 bases, with 16 bases sitting between them. Germline V lookup: CDR1 MNHNS, CDR2 SASEGT. The CDR3 is CASRPPRAVGYTF. DNA of the CDR3: TGTGCCAGCAGACCACCGAGGGCGGTCGGCTACACCTTC.

This clonotype was recorded at least ten times. The gene calls are TRBV12-3 or TRBV12-4 and TRBJ1-1; D is unclear. This CDR3 comprises 14 residues. V shed 6 bases and J shed 1 base, with 12 bases lying between them. Written as DNA, the CDR3 is TGTGCCAGCAGCCTGGACCAGACGAACACTGAAGCTTTCTTT. Amino acid sequence: CASSLDQTNTEAFF.

The table lists this clonotype with many counts. This chain joins TRBV7-2 and TRBJ2-5; 11 bases match TRBD1. Per germline, CDR1 SGHTA and CDR2 FQGNSA. The V gene end was trimmed by 5 bases and the J gene end by 4 bases; junction bases not matched to a gene: 9. This CDR3 has 16 residues. In nucleotides, the CDR3 is TGTGCCAGCAGCCCGTACACCGGGACAGGGGGAGAGACCCAGTACTTC. This sequence encodes CASSPYTGTGGETQYF.

This clonotype was recorded at least ten times. J is TRBJ1-3 and V is TRBV19; D is unclear. V shed 8 bases and J shed 4 bases, with 6 bases lying between them. Per the germline V gene, CDR1 is LNHDA and CDR2 is SQIVND (reference sequence). The CDR3 extends over 11 amino acids. CDR3 in amino acids: CASRVGNTIYF. The CDR3 coding sequence is TGTGCCAGTCGGGTCGGAAACACCATATATTTT.

This clonotype occurred many times. The chain uses TRBV6-2 or TRBV6-3 and TRBJ1-1; D not resolved. Germline assignment: CDR1 MNHEY and CDR2 SVGEGT. V was shortened by 2 bases and J by 2 bases, with 21 bases between the two germline ends. There are 18 residues in the CDR3. The DNA of the CDR3 is TGTGCCAGCAGTTACCCGACGACGACCCGGACCCTCAACACTGAAGCTTTCTTT. Its protein is CASSYPTTTRTLNTEAFF.

This clonotype was picked up many times. V usage is TRBV12-3 or TRBV12-4 and J usage is TRBJ1-6; D possibly corresponds to TRBD1 (5 bases). V shed 2 bases and J shed 5 bases, with 10 bases lying between them. This CDR3 is built from 15 residues. The CDR3 coding sequence is TGTGCCAGCAGTTTAATGACAGCCGATAATTCACCCCTCCACTTT. As protein: CASSLMTADNSPLHF.

At least ten counts were recorded for this clonotype. The rearrangement uses TRBV6-1 and TRBJ2-7; perhaps D is TRBD1 or TRBD2 (6 bases each). CDR1 and CDR2 (germline): MNHNS, SASEGT. The CDR3 extends over 13 amino acids. The V gene lost 4 bases and the J gene lost 5 bases, with 12 bases spanning the gap. The CDR3 DNA is TGTGCCAGCAGTGTCGAGGGGGGCCACGAGCAGTACTTC. Amino acids: CASSVEGGHEQYF.

The CDR3 spells CASRPGAPYEQYF. Written as DNA, the CDR3 is TGTGCCAGCAGGCCGGGGGCGCCATACGAGCAGTACTTC. The V and J genes are TRBV28 and TRBJ2-7; D might be TRBD1 or TRBD2, each matching 6 bases. The V gene's germline CDR1 is MDHEN and CDR2 SYDVKM. This CDR3 spans 13 amino acids. V was cut by 6 bases and J by 4 bases, with 13 bases left in between. The full variable domain, with the rest looked up from reference TRBV28 and TRBJ2-7, is DVKVTQSSRYLVKRTGEKVFLECVQDMDHENMFWYRQDPGLGLRLIYFSYDVKMKEKGDIPEGYSVSREKKERFSLILESASTNQTSMYLCASRPGAPYEQYFGPGTRLTVT.